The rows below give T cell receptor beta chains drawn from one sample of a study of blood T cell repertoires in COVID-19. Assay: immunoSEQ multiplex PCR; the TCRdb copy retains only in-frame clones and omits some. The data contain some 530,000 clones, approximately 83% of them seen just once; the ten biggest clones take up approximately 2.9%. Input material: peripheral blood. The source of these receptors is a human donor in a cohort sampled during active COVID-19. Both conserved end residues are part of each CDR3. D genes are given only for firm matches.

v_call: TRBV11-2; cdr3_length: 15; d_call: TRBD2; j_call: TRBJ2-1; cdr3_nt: TGTGCCAGCAGCTTAGAGCGGGAGGGCTCCGATGAGCAGTTCTTC; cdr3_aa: CASSLEREGSDEQFF
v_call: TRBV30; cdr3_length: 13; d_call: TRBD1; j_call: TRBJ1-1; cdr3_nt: TGTGCCTGGAGAGCCTCCAGGGGGACTGAAGCTTTCTTT; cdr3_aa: CAWRASRGTEAFF
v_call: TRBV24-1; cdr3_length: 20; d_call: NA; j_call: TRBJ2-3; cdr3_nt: TGTGCCACCAGTGATTTGCCAGGGGTAAGAGAGAAGCATATCACAGATACGCAGTATTTT; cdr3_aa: CATSDLPGVREKHITDTQYF
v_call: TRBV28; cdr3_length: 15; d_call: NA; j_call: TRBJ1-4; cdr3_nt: TGTGCCAGCAGTTCCAGACAGGCAACTAATGAAAAACTGTTTTTT; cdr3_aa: CASSSRQATNEKLFF
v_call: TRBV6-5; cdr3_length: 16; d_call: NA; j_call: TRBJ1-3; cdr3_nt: TGTGCCAGCAGTTCCGCGTGGGGGGGGAGGCGAGACACCATATATTTT; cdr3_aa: CASSSAWGGRRDTIYF
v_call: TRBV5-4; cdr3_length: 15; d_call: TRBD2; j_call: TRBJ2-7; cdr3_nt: TGTGCCAGCAGCGGGGGACGGCGGGAGGTGAACGAGCAGTACTTC; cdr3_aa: CASSGGRREVNEQYF
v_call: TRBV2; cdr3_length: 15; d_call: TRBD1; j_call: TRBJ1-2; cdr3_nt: TGTGCCAGCAGTGAATGGGACAGCACCCTCTATGGCTACACCTTC; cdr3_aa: CASSEWDSTLYGYTF
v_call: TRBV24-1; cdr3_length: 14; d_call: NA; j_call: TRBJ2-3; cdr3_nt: TGTGCCACCAGCCCTACAGGCGGCACAGATACGCAGTATTTT; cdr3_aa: CATSPTGGTDTQYF
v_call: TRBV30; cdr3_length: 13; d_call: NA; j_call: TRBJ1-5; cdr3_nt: TGTGCCTGGAGTGTACAGGGAAATCAGCCCCAGCATTTT; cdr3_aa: CAWSVQGNQPQHF
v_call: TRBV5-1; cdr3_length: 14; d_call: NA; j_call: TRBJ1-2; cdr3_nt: TGCGCCAGCAGCCTGAGGCGGCAGAACTATGGCTACACCTTC; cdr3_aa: CASSLRRQNYGYTF
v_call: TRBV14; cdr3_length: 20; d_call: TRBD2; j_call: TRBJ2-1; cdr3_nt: TGTGCCAGCAGCCTATACGCCCAGGGAAGGATAGCGGGACCTTACAATGAGCAGTTCTTC; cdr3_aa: CASSLYAQGRIAGPYNEQFF
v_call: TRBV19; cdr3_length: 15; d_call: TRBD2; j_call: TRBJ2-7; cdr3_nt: TGTGCCAGTAGCCCCGAAGCGGGAGCCACCCACGAGCAGTACTTC; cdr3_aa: CASSPEAGATHEQYF
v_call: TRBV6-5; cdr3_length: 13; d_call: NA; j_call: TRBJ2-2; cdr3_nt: TGTGCCAGCAGGGCCCAAAACACCGGGGAGCTGTTTTTT; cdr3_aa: CASRAQNTGELFF
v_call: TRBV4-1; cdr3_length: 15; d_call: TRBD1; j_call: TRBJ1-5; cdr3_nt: TGCGCCAGCAGCCAAGATGGGGACAGTTATCAGCCCCAGCATTTT; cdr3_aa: CASSQDGDSYQPQHF